Following are 32 T cell receptor beta chains from one sample sequenced in a study of T-cell memory formation after mild COVID-19. TCRdb used MiXCR to reprocess the 5' RACE reads, holding one entry per CDR3 protein. The profile shows around 510,000 distinct CDR3 sequences, less than 25% of them singletons. Sequenced material: PBMCs or a T cell subset sorted from them (not recorded which). The source of these receptors is an adult woman who had mild COVID-19 (a few samples of this study predate the infection). Cell type and time point are not known.

The chain recombines TRBV2 with TRBJ1-2; tentatively, D is TRBD1 (5 bases). Between the trimmed V and J ends, which lost 6 bases and 3 bases, there was a span of 17 bases. Germline V CDR1 and CDR2: SNHLY, FYNNEI. The CDR3 has 15 residues. The CDR3 reads CASRMEGLRDYGYTF. For the CDR3, the DNA is TGTGCCAGCAGGATGGAGGGGCTTCGAGACTATGGCTACACCTTC.

The chain is built from TRBV12-3 or TRBV12-4 and TRBJ2-3; 7 bases map to TRBD1. Unmatched junction bases numbered 7, after V lost 6 bases and J lost 4 bases. The CDR3 length is 14 residues. The CDR3 nucleotides are TGTGCCAGCAGCGACACAGGGGCGTCAGATACGCAGTATTTT. Its protein is CASSDTGASDTQYF.

The chain joins TRBV12-3 or TRBV12-4 to TRBJ2-7; a weak D match, TRBD1 (5 bases). The V and J ends lost 5 bases and 4 bases respectively, with 9 bases between them. The CDR3 extends over 12 amino acids. The CDR3 region is CASSPGKYEQYF. In nucleotides, the CDR3 is TGTGCCAGCAGTCCAGGGAAGTACGAGCAGTACTTC.

This clonotype was detected only a few times. This chain connects TRBV4-3 to TRBJ2-3; 7 bases map to TRBD1. CDR3 size: 15 residues. Trimming took 2 bases from V and 2 from J; bases not matched to a gene: 4. Germline V gives CDR1 LGHNA, CDR2 YSLEER. The CDR3 DNA is TGCGCCAGCAGCCAACTTACAGGGGCCACAGATACGCAGTATTTT. Translating gives CASSQLTGATDTQYF.

About this clonotype itself: An end of the junction differs from the germline gene, which may be a read error. The chain links TRBV24-1 to TRBJ2-1; maybe TRBD2 (5 bases). The CDR3 is 10 residues long. Germline CDR1 reads KGHDR; CDR2 reads SFDVKD. The CDR3 protein is CATRSPGSVF. The CDR3 bases are TGTGCCACGCGGTCGCCGGGGTCGGTCTTC.

This chain uses TRBV4-1 with TRBJ1-2; D unresolved. This CDR3 region has 15 residues. V lost 3 bases to trimming and J lost 0 bases, with 11 bases between them. The germline gives CDR1 MGHRA, CDR2 YSYEKL. The CDR3 region has the DNA TGCGCCAGCAGCCACCTCACCAGTTCTAACTATGGCTACACCTTC. Translation gives CASSHLTSSNYGYTF.

This clonotype was seen many times. The J gene is TRBJ2-3, the V gene TRBV6-4; the match to TRBD2 covers 8 bases. The CDR3 covers 15 residues. V shed 5 bases and J 4 bases; nucleotides not matched to a gene: 8. Germline lookup yields CDR1 MRHNA and CDR2 SNTAGT. CDR3 sequence: CASSTEAGASDTQYF. The CDR3 DNA reads as TGTGCCAGCAGTACTGAAGCGGGAGCGTCAGATACGCAGTATTTT.

The rearrangement links TRBV27 to TRBJ2-1; D perhaps matches TRBD1 (6 bases). CDR3 length: 14 amino acids. CDR1 is MNHEY, CDR2 SMNVEV, per germline (reference sequence). V was shortened by 3 bases and J by 4 bases, with 10 bases between the two germline ends. The CDR3 region has the DNA TGTGCCAGCAGTTTGGTAACAGGGTACAATGAGCAGTTCTTC. Protein: CASSLVTGYNEQFF.

The chain's CDR3 is CASSSWGTGEQYF. Written as DNA, the CDR3 is TGTGCCAGCAGCTCATGGGGGACAGGAGAGCAGTACTTC. The chain links TRBV11-3 to TRBJ2-7; 8 nucleotides match TRBD1. J gave up 7 bases and V 4 bases, and 6 bases lay outside the gene matches. There are 13 residues in the CDR3. Per the germline V gene, CDR1 is SGHNT and CDR2 is YENEEA.

V is TRBV9 and J is TRBJ2-5, with 11 bases matching TRBD1. There are 17 residues in the CDR3. The germline gives CDR1 SGDLS, CDR2 YYNGEE. Trimming cost V 2 bases and J 2 bases; bases outside gene matches: 8. CDR3 bases: TGTGCCAGCAGCGTCGGACAGGGGGCCGCGTTACAAGAGACCCAGTACTTC. It codes for CASSVGQGAALQETQYF.

The chain employs TRBV5-1 and TRBJ1-2; 7 nucleotides agree with TRBD1. Losses at the gene ends were 3 bases for V and 6 bases for J; bases not matched to a gene: 8. CDR1 is SGHRS and CDR2 is YFSETQ in the germline V gene. This CDR3 comprises 14 residues. CDR3 residues: CASSWAETGDGYTF. The CDR3 DNA sequence: TGCGCCAGCAGCTGGGCCGAAACAGGGGATGGCTACACCTTC.

The V call is TRBV5-1, the J call TRBJ2-1; TRBD2 matches 8 bases. The ends lost 6 bases at V and 5 bases at J; junction bases unmatched: 7. The CDR3 is 14 amino acids. Per the germline V gene, CDR1 is SGHRS and CDR2 is YFSETQ. The CDR3 loop is CASNPGGRNNEQFF. Here the CDR3 DNA reads TGCGCCAGCAACCCGGGGGGGCGGAACAATGAGCAGTTCTTC. The full variable domain, in which reference TRBV5-1 and TRBJ2-1 provide the parts outside the CDR3, is KAGVTQTPRYLIKTRGQQVTLSCSPISGHRSVSWYQQTPGQGLQFLFEYFSETQRNKGNFPGRFSGRQFSNSRSEMNVSTLELGDSALYLCASNPGGRNNEQFFGPGTRLTVL.

The chain links TRBV11-2 to TRBJ1-1; 8 bases align to TRBD1. The V gene's germline CDR1 is SGHAT and CDR2 FQNNGV. With 5 bases clipped from V and 3 bases from J, the junction kept 11 bases outside the gene matches. The CDR3 spans 16 residues. The chain's CDR3 is CASSHILGQGHTEAFF. Here the CDR3 DNA reads TGTGCCAGCAGCCACATCCTCGGACAGGGACACACTGAAGCTTTCTTT.

This clonotype was counted many times. The chain uses TRBV4-2 and TRBJ2-1, with D perhaps matching TRBD2 (7 bases). Deletions cut 4 bases from V and 0 bases from J, with 19 bases between. The CDR3 is made up of 18 amino acids. Germline V gene sequence: CDR1 LGHNA, CDR2 YNFKEQ. The CDR3: CASSRGLSGDGSYNEQFF. CDR3 nucleotide sequence: TGTGCCAGCAGCCGGGGGCTAAGCGGGGATGGCTCCTACAATGAGCAGTTCTTC.

V gene TRBV5-1 combines with J gene TRBJ2-2; D is uncertain. The CDR3 runs 14 residues. Trimming stripped 2 bases from V and 0 bases from J, with 5 bases between. Germline V gene sequence: CDR1 SGHRS, CDR2 YFSETQ. CDR3: CASSFPSNTGELFF. In DNA form, the CDR3 reads TGCGCCAGCAGCTTCCCATCGAACACCGGGGAGCTGTTTTTT.

This clonotype was observed a few times. This chain links TRBV7-3 with TRBJ2-7; tentative D call: TRBD1 (6 bases). Trimming pared 2 bases from V and 2 bases from J, leaving 10 bases between. This CDR3 comprises 14 residues. Germline V gene data show CDR1 as SGHTA and CDR2 as FQGTGA. This chain's CDR3 is CASSLFTGPYEQYF. The CDR3 bases are TGTGCCAGCAGCTTATTTACAGGGCCCTACGAGCAGTACTTC. Full variable domain (missing parts from reference TRBV7-3 and TRBJ2-7): GAGVSQTPSNKVTEKGKYVELRCDPISGHTALYWYRQSLGQGPEFLIYFQGTGAADDSGLPNDRFFAVRPEGSVSTLKIQRTERGDSAVYLCASSLFTGPYEQYFGPGTRLTVT.

This clonotype came up a few times. The V call is TRBV7-8, the J call TRBJ2-2; 10 bases match TRBD2. The germline V gene encodes CDR1 SGHVS and CDR2 FQNEAQ. The CDR3 has 18 residues. Trimming at V came to 2 bases and at J to 3 bases, leaving 9 bases not matched to a gene. In DNA form, the CDR3 reads TGTGCCAGCAGCTTATTACTACTAGCGGGACCAGACACCGGGGAGCTGTTTTTT. Residues: CASSLLLLAGPDTGELFF.

This clonotype was counted a few times. The V call is TRBV5-6, the J call TRBJ1-1; D is ambiguous. Germline CDR1 SGHDT, CDR2 YYEEEE. CDR3 length: 12 amino acids. V lost 0 bases, J lost 7 bases, and 7 bases lay in between. This chain's CDR3 is CASSLGPVEAFF. The CDR3, as DNA: TGTGCCAGCAGCTTGGGTCCAGTTGAAGCTTTCTTT.

This clonotype was seen a handful of times. V gene TRBV20-1 combines with J gene TRBJ2-7; D not resolved. V lost 3 bases, J lost 1 base, and 10 bases lay in between. Germline assignment: CDR1 DFQATT and CDR2 SNEGSKA (reference sequence). The CDR3 spans 13 residues. CDR3 amino acids: CSARTQTSYEQYF. The CDR3 DNA reads TGCAGTGCTAGGACTCAAACGTCCTACGAGCAGTACTTC.

This chain links TRBV6-1 with TRBJ1-1; D is unclear. CDR1 and CDR2 from the germline V gene are MNHNS and SASEGT. The CDR3 is 15 amino acids. V lost 5 bases to trimming and J lost 1 base, with 14 bases between them. The CDR3: CASSPLDSKNTEAFF. Here the CDR3 DNA reads TGTGCCAGCAGTCCGCTTGACTCGAAGAACACTGAAGCTTTCTTT.

The CDR3 bases are TGCGCCAGCAGCCAAGGCGCAGGGGGCTTGGACGAGCAGTACTTC. Protein sequence: CASSQGAGGLDEQYF. The chain is built from TRBV4-1 and TRBJ2-7, with 8 bases aligning to TRBD1. The V gene's germline CDR1 is MGHRA and CDR2 YSYEKL. V lost 1 base to trimming and J lost 5 bases; unmatched junction nucleotides: 7. This CDR3 is 15 amino acids long.

The chain joins TRBV5-4 to TRBJ2-2; D is ambiguous. The CDR3 extends over 15 amino acids. Deletions cut 4 bases from V and 0 bases from J, with 10 bases between. The germline V gene has CDR1 SGHNT and CDR2 YYREEE (reference sequence). CDR3 sequence reads: CASSGTRANTGELFF. The CDR3 nucleotides read TGTGCCAGCAGCGGTACCCGGGCGAACACCGGGGAGCTGTTTTTT.

The chain employs TRBV15 and TRBJ2-3; TRBD2 matches at 8 bases. CDR3 length: 15 amino acids. Per germline, CDR1 LNHNV and CDR2 YYDKDF (reference sequence). Trimming took 5 bases from V and 5 from J; bases not matched to a gene: 9. The DNA for the CDR3 is TGTGCCACCAGCTGGACGCCCGGGGGGGGAGATACGCAGTATTTT. It is translated as CATSWTPGGGDTQYF.

This chain connects TRBV7-3 to TRBJ2-1; TRBD2 is a possible D gene (5 bases). The CDR3 runs to 17 residues. Trimming cost V 0 bases and J 7 bases, with 19 bases left between them. CDR1 and CDR2 (germline): SGHTA, FQGTGA. Here the CDR3 reads CASSLTFSRGRDNEQFF. DNA for the CDR3: TGTGCCAGCAGCTTAACGTTTTCCCGGGGTAGAGATAATGAGCAGTTCTTC.

The rearrangement joins TRBV5-1 to TRBJ2-5; possibly TRBD1 for D (5 bases). The CDR3 spans 13 residues. Germline lookup yields CDR1 SGHRS and CDR2 YFSETQ. The V gene lost 4 bases and the J gene lost 4 bases, with 11 bases spanning the gap. CDR3 sequence (DNA): TGCGCCAGCAGCCCACAGGTGATAGAGACCCAGTACTTC. Its translation is CASSPQVIETQYF. Supplemented by reference TRBV5-1 and TRBJ2-5, the full variable domain reads KAGVTQTPRYLIKTRGQQVTLSCSPISGHRSVSWYQQTPGQGLQFLFEYFSETQRNKGNFPGRFSGRQFSNSRSEMNVSTLELGDSALYLCASSPQVIETQYFGPGTRLLVL.

In its sample, this clonotype was seen a few times. This chain links TRBV29-1 with TRBJ2-2, with D possibly matching TRBD1 (5 bases). Trimming stripped 4 bases from V and 3 bases from J, with 9 bases between. This CDR3 region has 13 residues. CDR1 is SQVTM, CDR2 ANQGSEA, per germline. The CDR3 DNA sequence: TGCAGCGTTGGCCAGGGCGACACCGGGGAGCTGTTTTTT. It translates to CSVGQGDTGELFF.

The chain is built from TRBV2 and TRBJ2-1, with TRBD1 identical over 9 bases. V shed 0 bases and J 2 bases; nucleotides not matched to a gene: 2. There are 16 residues in the CDR3. Germline CDR1 SNHLY, CDR2 FYNNEI. In DNA, the CDR3 is TGTGCCAGCAGTGAAGCGAACAGGGGGCCCTACAATGAGCAGTTCTTC. The encoded protein is CASSEANRGPYNEQFF.

The rearrangement joins TRBV12-3 or TRBV12-4 to TRBJ1-2; possibly TRBD1 for D (5 bases). This CDR3 has 19 amino acids. V lost 5 bases and J lost 8, with 33 bases in between. The CDR3 spells CASSPKGPSMAMAIRGYTF. For the CDR3, the DNA is TGTGCCAGCAGTCCTAAGGGGCCCTCTATGGCTATGGCTATCCGGGGCTACACCTTC.

This clonotype has just a few counts. The chain carries TRBV6-6 and TRBJ1-5; possible D gene TRBD1, 6 bases. The germline CDR1 and CDR2 sequences are MNHNY and SVGAGI (reference sequence). The CDR3 is made up of 14 amino acids. The V end lost 11 bases, the J end lost 1 base, and 15 bases lay between the germline ends. The CDR3 is CAVGKGTSNQPQHF. The CDR3 DNA reads as TGTGCCGTCGGCAAGGGGACAAGCAATCAGCCCCAGCATTTT.

The chain uses TRBV6-1 and TRBJ2-1, with 11 nucleotides matching TRBD2. This CDR3 comprises 13 residues. V lost 5 bases, J lost 8 bases, and 2 bases stayed unmatched. CDR1 and CDR2 from the germline V gene are MNHNS and SASEGT. In DNA, the CDR3 is TGTGCCAGCAGTCTAGCGGGGGGATATGAGCAGTTCTTC. Its protein product is CASSLAGGYEQFF.

This clonotype was seen many times. This rearrangement joins TRBV6-5 to TRBJ2-7; D unclear. Trimming took off 5 bases at V and 7 bases at J, with 9 bases between the two ends. This CDR3 has 11 amino acids. The germline V gene has CDR1 MNHEY and CDR2 SVGAGI. For the CDR3, the DNA is TGTGCCAGCAGTCCCGGACGGGAGCAGTACTTC. This gives the protein CASSPGREQYF.

This clonotype has more than one count but fewer than ten. The V call is TRBV29-1, the J call TRBJ2-3; tentative D call: TRBD1 (5 bases). Germline CDR1 and CDR2: SQVTM and ANQGSEA. The length of the CDR3 is 13 residues. Trimming pared 1 base from V and 4 bases from J, leaving 9 bases between. The CDR3 sequence: CSVEAGYADTQYF. In DNA, the CDR3 is TGCAGCGTTGAAGCAGGGTACGCAGATACGCAGTATTTT.